This TCR beta chain was sequenced for a study of blood T cell repertoires in COVID-19. As originally analysed: Cell counts per sample came from amplifying reference gene primers. Measured with immunoSEQ multiplex PCR; TCRdb has only the in-frame clones, and not every one. V and J calls and clone size are copied from that table; D and trimming were computed from the DNA. The sample lists about 92,000 clones, around 72% occurring once. Trimming removed 0 bases from V and 4 bases from J; junction bases left unmatched: 5. CDR3 length: 17 amino acids. Germline V gene sequence: CDR1 SGHTA, CDR2 FQGTGA. The sequenced sample was peripheral blood. This sequence was found in a woman aged 55-69 years in a cohort sampled during active or convalescent COVID-19. The chain carries TRBV7-3 and TRBJ2-3; 12 positions agree with TRBD2. The CDR3, as DNA: TGTGCCAGCAGCTTAACCCCGTCTAGCGGGGGGGCAGATACGCAGTATTTT. Translation: CASSLTPSSGGADTQYF.